The entry below gives a single TCR beta chain sequence along with its context. Authors' methods: Counts of nucleated cells, estimated from reference gene primer amplification, were obtained. Some clones are missing from TCRdb's copy, which holds only in-frame ones; the method was immunoSEQ multiplex PCR. The DNA was the basis for D and trimming; V, J and clone size are from that table. This table holds roughly 120,000 clones, approximately 85% found once. This sample was taken from a study of blood T cell repertoires in COVID-19. Whole-study context: PBMCs, B-cell-depleted T cells, or T cells provided the cDNA or gDNA that made up the material.

Seattle patients were enrolled while actively infected and followed longitudinally. In germline, CDR1 is LNHNV, CDR2 YYDKDF (reference sequence). V was clipped by 6 bases and J by 3 bases; unmatched bases: 8. The CDR3 has 16 residues. The chain recombines TRBV15 with TRBJ2-1, with 10 bases aligning to TRBD2. The source of this sequence is a woman aged 60 to 75 with COVID-19, enrolled during active disease. Sequencing was done on a sample of peripheral blood. In DNA, the CDR3 is TGTGCCACCAGGAGTAGCGGGGGGACCGTCTACAATGAGCAGTTCTTC. Translated, it gives CATRSSGGTVYNEQFF.